This T cell receptor (beta chain) is drawn from a study of early T cells in non-severe SARS-CoV-2 infection. Overall study: Alpha and beta chains were unpaired, from unsorted whole-blood bulk RNA.

This clonotype appeared a few times. Its target is not known. The library protocol tagged individual cDNA molecules with unique molecular identifiers. One entry per CDR3 protein results from TCRdb running MiXCR on the 5' RACE reads. This sample has around 49,000 distinct CDR3 sequences; roughly 12% occur once, and the top ten carry 20% to 25%. Study-wide results and caveats: VDJdb matches were skewed toward anti-spike CD8 T cell responses.

The germline CDR1 and CDR2 sequences are SGHNT and YYREEE (reference sequence). V was cut by 4 bases and J by 7 bases, with 17 bases left in between. This CDR3 spans 14 amino acids. The receptor was derived from an adult who was a healthcare worker with PCR-confirmed SARS-CoV-2 infection or an uninfected control (not recorded which). The sample consisted of whole blood. The chain links TRBV5-4 to TRBJ1-1; no clear D. In DNA, the CDR3 is TGTGCCAGCAGCCCGGGCCTCGGGAGTAATGAAGCTTTCTTT. Protein product: CASSPGLGSNEAFF.